This note documents a single T cell receptor (beta chain) sequence. Its cognate antigen is unknown. This record belongs to a study of Graves' ophthalmopathy and Graves' hyperthyroidism. Study as a whole: The study drew peripheral blood at initial diagnosis, before any treatment.

It was on clinical symptoms, serum thyroxine, TRAb, thyroid ultrasound and orbital computed tomography that diagnosis relied. Points from the study as a whole: Sensitivity of approximately 90% and specificity of roughly 80% were achieved when a 13-signature model separated ophthalmopathy from stable hyperthyroidism.

Amplifying from RNA transcripts, the study obtained TCR beta CDR3 regions. HTBI primers were used in a first-round RT-PCR, which preceded a second-round multiplex PCR. MiXCR, run by TCRdb on the multiplex PCR reads, gives a single entry per CDR3 protein. This table has almost 750,000 distinct CDR3 sequences, 35% to 50% appearing once. The germline V gene has CDR1 ENHRY and CDR2 SYGVKD. CDR3 length: 13 residues. The V end lost 1 base, the J end lost 6 bases, and 7 bases lay between the germline ends. The chain employs TRBV10-3 and TRBJ1-5, with a tentative D call TRBD1 (5 bases). The sample was peripheral blood. The source is an adult man with Graves' ophthalmopathy. The CDR3 DNA reads TGTGCCATCAGTGAGTGGCAGGGTCAGCCCCAGCATTTT. This codes for CAISEWQGQPQHF.